The 10 T cell receptor beta chains in this list originate from one sample, sequenced in a study of neurological immune-mediated disorders. TCRdb used MiXCR to reprocess the 5' RACE reads, holding one entry per CDR3 protein. The table lists 53,000 or so distinct CDR3 sequences, roughly 8.4% of them singletons, with under 2.5% in the top ten. The time point is: longitudinal time-point 3. Sequencing used PBMCs. The source is a woman aged 40 to 50 in good health.

This clonotype was counted many times. The V and J genes are TRBV7-2 and TRBJ2-1; 16 nucleotides agree with TRBD2. CDR3 size: 20 residues. Germline values: CDR1 SGHTA, CDR2 FQGNSA. The V and J ends lost 5 bases and 1 base, in that order; junction bases with no gene match: 11. CDR3 nucleotides: TGTGCCAGCAGCCCGGGACTAGCGGGAGGGTCCTTTCGGTCCTACAATGAGCAGTTCTTC. Translating gives CASSPGLAGGSFRSYNEQFF.

This clonotype was counted at least ten times. The chain employs TRBV12-3 or TRBV12-4 and TRBJ2-4; TRBD2 is a possible D gene (5 bases). With 4 bases removed from V and 8 bases from J, the gap between germline ends came to 12 bases. The CDR3 is 13 amino acids. CDR3 region: CASSSGVADIQYF. For the CDR3, the DNA is TGTGCCAGCAGTTCCGGGGTTGCGGACATTCAGTACTTC.

Ten or more counts support this clonotype. This rearrangement joins TRBV7-3 to TRBJ2-7; 10 bases line up with TRBD2. Germline V gives CDR1 SGHTA, CDR2 FQGTGA. J was trimmed by 3 bases and V by 4 bases; bases with no gene match: 6. The CDR3 runs to 15 residues. CDR3 DNA sequence: TGTGCCAGCAGCTCCACCCCTAGCGGGAGCTACGAGCAGTACTTC. The encoded protein is CASSSTPSGSYEQYF.

This clonotype showed up many times. The chain recombines TRBV20-1 with TRBJ2-5; D possibly corresponds to TRBD2 (6 bases). The CDR3 contains 12 residues. V was shortened by 1 base and J by 5 bases, with 8 bases between the two germline ends. The germline V gene has CDR1 DFQATT and CDR2 SNEGSKA (reference sequence). The CDR3 region is CSARGLGETQYF. CDR3 bases: TGCAGTGCTAGAGGACTAGGGGAGACCCAGTACTTC.

This clonotype showed up many times. V usage is TRBV18 and J usage is TRBJ2-7; D remains unclear. From germline, CDR1 is KGHSH and CDR2 LQKENI. The V gene lost 3 bases and the J gene lost 0 bases, with 3 bases spanning the gap. The CDR3 has 12 amino acids. DNA of the CDR3: TGTGCCAGCTCACCGAGCTCCTACGAGCAGTACTTC. Amino acid sequence: CASSPSSYEQYF.

This clonotype was recorded at least ten times. The J gene is TRBJ2-1, the V gene TRBV20-1, with TRBD1 matching 8 bases. The V segment lost 5 bases and the J segment 5 bases; nucleotides outside the gene matches: 8. There are 14 residues in the CDR3. Germline CDR1 reads DFQATT; CDR2 reads SNEGSKA (reference sequence). The CDR3 protein is CSAQRRGRDNEQFF. CDR3 coding DNA: TGCAGTGCTCAGCGCAGGGGGCGCGACAATGAGCAGTTCTTC.

This clonotype was counted a few times. This chain connects TRBV5-6 to TRBJ2-5, with 8 bases matching TRBD2. V lost 4 bases and J lost 0; bases outside the gene matches: 5. CDR1 and CDR2 (germline): SGHDT, YYEEEE. This CDR3 is built from 15 residues. CDR3 region: CASSPLLADQETQYF. As DNA, the CDR3 is TGTGCCAGCAGCCCCTTACTAGCGGACCAAGAGACCCAGTACTTC.

About this clonotype: Just one base apart from a much larger clone, this may be a read error. Here the CDR3 reads CTSSYGDNSGNTIYF. In DNA form, the CDR3 reads TGTACCAGCAGTTACGGGGACAACTCTGGAAACACCATATATTTT. J is TRBJ1-3 and V is TRBV6-5, with TRBD1 as a possible D gene (6 bases). The CDR3 has 15 residues. Germline V gives CDR1 MNHEY, CDR2 SVGAGI.

This clonotype was detected ten times or more. The chain carries TRBV4-3 and TRBJ2-6; D is ambiguous. V lost 6 bases and J 2 bases, leaving 11 bases between the germline ends. Per germline, CDR1 LGHNA and CDR2 YSLEER. CDR3 length equals 15 residues. CDR3: CASRSVGPGANVLTF. In DNA, the CDR3 is TGCGCCAGCAGGTCCGTCGGGCCTGGGGCCAACGTCCTGACTTTC.

This clonotype came up many times. The gene calls are TRBV10-3 and TRBJ1-6, with TRBD1 as a possible D gene (5 bases). This CDR3 is built from 17 residues. Trimming took off 0 bases at V and 5 bases at J, with 14 bases between the two ends. From germline, CDR1 is ENHRY and CDR2 SYGVKD. The CDR3 loop reads CAISESPGGADNSPLHF. The CDR3 bases are TGTGCCATCAGTGAGTCACCAGGAGGGGCCGATAATTCACCCCTCCACTTT.